What follows are 29 T cell receptor beta chains derived from one specimen sequenced in a study of OX40 agonist ivuxolimab in advanced cancers. Assay used: immunoSEQ multiplex PCR; TCRdb lists only in-frame clones, some missing. The data contain roughly 35,000 clones, about four fifths of them singletons. Material: CD4+ or CD8+ T cells sorted from blood, obtained in a trial of the OX40 agonist ivuxolimab. The receptors shown here come from an adult with an advanced solid tumor such as melanoma, head and neck, liver or kidney cancer.

The V and J genes are TRBV27 and TRBJ2-3, with D unclear. V lost 8 bases to trimming and J lost 2 bases, with 8 bases between them. This CDR3 is 12 amino acids long. Germline lookup yields CDR1 MNHEY and CDR2 SMNVEV (reference sequence). As DNA, the CDR3 is TGTGCCAGCTGGACCAACACAGATACGCAGTATTTT. This translates into CASWTNTDTQYF.

The J gene is TRBJ2-2, the V gene TRBV19; a possible D gene is TRBD1 (6 bases). CDR1 LNHDA and CDR2 SQIVND come from the germline V gene (reference sequence). Trimming stripped 2 bases from V and 4 bases from J, with 14 bases between. There are 16 residues in the CDR3. The CDR3 sequence is CASSITGSRTTGELFF. CDR3 DNA: TGTGCCAGTAGTATAACAGGGTCCAGAACCACCGGGGAGCTGTTTTTT.

The rearrangement joins TRBV5-5 to TRBJ1-2, with D possibly TRBD1 on 6 matching bases. This CDR3 comprises 11 residues. CDR1 is SGHKS, CDR2 YYEKEE, per germline (reference sequence). In DNA, the CDR3 is TGTGCTATAGGGGGGCCTGATGGCTACACCTTC. This encodes CAIGGPDGYTF. The whole variable domain, remainder taken from reference TRBV5-5 and TRBJ1-2, is DAGVTQSPTHLIKTRGQQVTLRCSPISGHKSVSWYQQVLGQGPQFIFQYYEKEERGRGNFPDRFSARQFPNYSSELNVNALLLGDSALYLCAIGGPDGYTFGSGTRLTVV.

This clone was detected a few times. The gene calls are TRBV6-1 and TRBJ1-2; D possibly corresponds to TRBD1 (5 bases). Per germline, CDR1 MNHNS and CDR2 SASEGT. Trimming shortened V by 0 bases and J by 7 bases, and 15 bases separated the two germline ends. The CDR3 contains 15 residues. The CDR3 DNA follows: TGTGCCAGCAGTGAAGCGCTTCGGGGCCTGGGTGGCTACACCTTC. Translated: CASSEALRGLGGYTF.

The V gene is TRBV29-1, the J gene TRBJ2-5, with 7 bases identical to TRBD2. Germline assignment: CDR1 SQVTM and CDR2 ANQGSEA. J was trimmed by 1 base and V by 0 bases; bases with no gene match: 5. The CDR3 totals 15 residues. CDR3 bases: TGCAGCGTTGAAGATTGGGGACTACCCCAAGAGACCCAGTACTTC. Its translation is CSVEDWGLPQETQYF.

This chain links TRBV28 with TRBJ1-5; TRBD1 might be the D (6 bases). Germline loops: CDR1 MDHEN, CDR2 SYDVKM. Trimming removed 1 base at V and 3 bases at J, with 10 bases between. The CDR3 has 15 amino acids. The CDR3 nucleotides are TGTGCCAGCAGTTTATTACAGGGCTTCAATCAGCCCCAGCATTTT. Protein sequence: CASSLLQGFNQPQHF. Supplemented by reference TRBV28 and TRBJ1-5, the full variable domain reads DVKVTQSSRYLVKRTGEKVFLECVQDMDHENMFWYRQDPGLGLRLIYFSYDVKMKEKGDIPEGYSVSREKKERFSLILESASTNQTSMYLCASSLLQGFNQPQHFGDGTRLSIL.

The chain has TRBV7-2 and TRBJ1-1, with no clear D. V lost 1 base to trimming and J lost 0 bases, with 15 bases between them. This CDR3 has 17 amino acids. CDR1 is SGHTA and CDR2 is FQGNSA in the germline V gene. CDR3: CASSLGRGLSMNTEAFF. DNA of the CDR3: TGTGCCAGCAGCTTAGGGCGGGGATTATCGATGAACACTGAAGCTTTCTTT. The whole variable domain, filled in from reference TRBV7-2 and TRBJ1-1, reads GAGVSQSPSNKVTEKGKDVELRCDPISGHTALYWYRQSLGQGLEFLIYFQGNSAPDKSGLPSDRFSAERTGGSVSTLTIQRTQQEDSAVYLCASSLGRGLSMNTEAFFGQGTRLTVV.

This chain links TRBV11-2 with TRBJ2-5, with 8 bases matching TRBD2. Germline V CDR1 and CDR2: SGHAT, FQNNGV. Germline trimming cut 5 bases from V and 5 bases from J; bases unmatched to any gene: 13. The CDR3 consists of 16 residues. The CDR3 DNA reads as TGTGCCAGCAGCAGAGAACGAGCGGGAGCAGCGGAGACCCAGTACTTC. It codes for CASSRERAGAAETQYF. The whole variable domain, remainder taken from reference TRBV11-2 and TRBJ2-5, is EAGVAQSPRYKIIEKRQSVAFWCNPISGHATLYWYQQILGQGPKLLIQFQNNGVVDDSQLPKDRFSAERLKGVDSTLKIQPAKLEDSAVYLCASSRERAGAAETQYFGPGTRLLVL.

The chain has TRBV7-9 and TRBJ2-1; either TRBD1 or TRBD2 may supply D (5 bases each). Trimming cost V 3 bases and J 15 bases, with 18 bases left between them. There are 13 residues in the CDR3. Germline V gene data show CDR1 as SEHNR and CDR2 as FQNEAQ (reference sequence). The CDR3 sequence: CASSLDGTVVGFF. DNA for the CDR3: TGTGCCAGCAGCTTGGATGGGACGGTGGTAGGGTTCTTC.

V is TRBV25-1 and J is TRBJ2-7; 13 bases are shared with TRBD2. Germline lookup yields CDR1 MGHDK and CDR2 SYGVNS. The trim removed 4 bases at V and 2 bases at J, leaving 5 bases unmatched. The length of the CDR3 is 16 residues. In DNA form, the CDR3 reads TGTGCCAGCAGTGTAGGGACTAGCGGGGTTCCCTACGAGCAGTACTTC. The encoded protein is CASSVGTSGVPYEQYF.

CDR3 nucleotides: TGTGCCAGCAGTTCGGGAGGCCCCCAAGAGACCCAGTACTTC. Its protein is CASSSGGPQETQYF. This chain links TRBV28 with TRBJ2-5; 7 bases agree with TRBD2. Germline CDR1 MDHEN, CDR2 SYDVKM. V lost 4 bases and J lost 1; bases outside the gene matches: 3. This CDR3 contains 14 residues.

This sequence joins TRBV10-3 and TRBJ2-2, with D perhaps matching TRBD2 (8 bases). CDR1 is ENHRY, CDR2 SYGVKD, per germline. This CDR3 comprises 15 residues. V was shortened by 2 bases and J by 6 bases, with 13 bases between the two germline ends. Written as DNA, the CDR3 is TGTGCCATCAGTGAGCGGGAGGGGGCCTCCGGGGAGCTGTTTTTT. This translates into CAISEREGASGELFF.

The chain joins TRBV7-2 to TRBJ2-5, with 8 bases aligning to TRBD2. After removal of 7 bases from V and 4 bases from J, the junction contained 8 bases not matched to a gene. This CDR3 comprises 14 residues. Germline lookup yields CDR1 SGHTA and CDR2 FQGNSA. Here the CDR3 reads CASTAESGRETQYF. The CDR3 DNA follows: TGTGCCAGCACCGCGGAGAGCGGGAGAGAGACCCAGTACTTC.

The chain carries TRBV5-8 and TRBJ2-2; unclear D gene. V was trimmed by 0 bases and J by 4 bases, leaving 7 bases between them. Germline assignment: CDR1 SGHTS and CDR2 YDEGEE. The CDR3 spans 14 residues. Here the CDR3 reads CASSLGQFTGELFF. In DNA, the CDR3 is TGTGCCAGCAGCTTGGGCCAGTTCACCGGGGAGCTGTTTTTT.

In nucleotides, the CDR3 is TGCGCCAGCAGCCAAGATGGGGGACTTAGGCAGAGCTCCTACGAGCAGTACTTC. This sequence encodes CASSQDGGLRQSSYEQYF. This chain connects TRBV4-1 to TRBJ2-7, with a weak D call TRBD2 (6 bases). The CDR3 consists of 18 residues. Trimming cost V 0 bases and J 0 bases, with 18 bases left between them. Germline CDR1 is MGHRA and CDR2 is YSYEKL.

This clone appeared a single time. This chain links TRBV28 with TRBJ2-5; tentatively, D is TRBD2 (6 bases). Trimming stripped 4 bases from V and 11 bases from J, with 20 bases between. The germline gives CDR1 MDHEN, CDR2 SYDVKM. This CDR3 is 14 amino acids long. CDR3 nucleotide sequence: TGTGCCAGCAGTTATAGTCCCAGGAGGGGAGAGCAGTACTTC. Amino acids: CASSYSPRRGEQYF.

The rearrangement links TRBV28 to TRBJ1-5, with TRBD1 as a possible D gene (5 bases). This CDR3 has 15 residues. CDR1 and CDR2 from the germline V gene are MDHEN and SYDVKM. Trimming took off 6 bases at V and 6 bases at J, with 18 bases between the two ends. The CDR3 DNA sequence: TGTGCCAGCAGAACCGGGACGGGGAGACCTCAGCCCCAGCATTTT. It yields the protein CASRTGTGRPQPQHF.

The chain joins TRBV5-8 to TRBJ2-7; 7 nucleotides match TRBD1. There are 14 residues in the CDR3. Germline CDR1 reads SGHTS; CDR2 reads YDEGEE. J was trimmed by 3 bases and V by 0 bases; bases with no gene match: 3. CDR3 bases: TGTGCCAGCAGCTTGGAGCAGGGGGTCTACGAGCAGTACTTC. This sequence encodes CASSLEQGVYEQYF.

The rearrangement joins TRBV7-6 to TRBJ2-5, with 10 bases that match TRBD2. The CDR3 covers 15 residues. The germline gives CDR1 SGHVS, CDR2 FNYEAQ. Trimming at V came to 5 bases and at J to 1 base, leaving 4 bases not matched to a gene. DNA of the CDR3: TGTGCCAGCAGCATTAGCGGGGGGCCCCAAGAGACCCAGTACTTC. This gives the protein CASSISGGPQETQYF.

This clone was seen a handful of times. The chain joins TRBV29-1 to TRBJ2-5, with D hard to call. Trimming left V 0 bases short and J 2 bases short, with 13 bases between. Germline CDR1 and CDR2: SQVTM and ANQGSEA. This CDR3 has 15 amino acids. The CDR3 DNA is TGCAGCGTTGAAGAAGAAGTAACAGAACAAGAGACCCAGTACTTC. It is translated as CSVEEEVTEQETQYF.

The rearrangement links TRBV7-9 to TRBJ2-5; D is uncertain. Trimming took off 4 bases at V and 3 bases at J, with 12 bases between the two ends. The CDR3 runs to 14 residues. Germline CDR1 is SEHNR and CDR2 is FQNEAQ (reference sequence). The CDR3 spells CASSYGPLEETQYF. As DNA, the CDR3 is TGTGCCAGCAGCTACGGACCGCTCGAAGAGACCCAGTACTTC.

This clone occurred a few times. This rearrangement joins TRBV14 to TRBJ1-2; no firm D call. Trimming removed 0 bases at V and 5 bases at J, with 13 bases between. Germline loops: CDR1 SGHDN, CDR2 FVKESK. The length of the CDR3 is 15 residues. Here the CDR3 reads CASSQDERELYGYTF. For the CDR3, the DNA is TGTGCCAGCAGCCAAGACGAGAGAGAGTTATATGGCTACACCTTC.

V and J are TRBV13 and TRBJ1-1; D is unresolved. V lost 3 bases, J lost 0 bases, and 8 bases lay in between. Germline V gives CDR1 PRHDT, CDR2 FYEKMQ (reference sequence). The CDR3 spans 14 residues. Written as DNA, the CDR3 is TGTGCCAGCAGCTTCCGGGAGCTGAACACTGAAGCTTTCTTT. Amino acids: CASSFRELNTEAFF.

The rearrangement joins TRBV29-1 to TRBJ2-5; 10 nucleotides line up with TRBD1. This CDR3 has 13 amino acids. Germline trimming cut 5 bases from V and 1 base from J; bases unmatched to any gene: 1. CDR1 is SQVTM, CDR2 ANQGSEA, per germline. CDR3 loop: CSVRTGGQETQYF. The CDR3 region has the DNA TGCAGCGTTCGGACAGGGGGCCAAGAGACCCAGTACTTC.

The gene calls are TRBV7-9 and TRBJ1-2; 8 bases line up with TRBD1. This CDR3 contains 15 residues. Trimming cost V 4 bases and J 4 bases; bases outside gene matches: 8. Per the germline V gene, CDR1 is SEHNR and CDR2 is FQNEAQ (reference sequence). Here the CDR3 reads CASSSPDRVVYGYTF. CDR3 DNA: TGTGCCAGCAGCTCCCCGGACAGGGTGGTCTATGGCTACACCTTC.

The chain combines TRBV7-9 with TRBJ1-5; no clear D gene. Germline-derived CDR1 and CDR2 are SEHNR and FQNEAQ (reference sequence). CDR3 length: 15 amino acids. V lost 5 bases and J 2 bases, leaving 13 bases between the germline ends. CDR3 region: CASSHTGGGNQPQHF. The CDR3 nucleotides read TGTGCCAGCAGCCATACGGGTGGGGGCAATCAGCCCCAGCATTTT.

The V call is TRBV28, the J call TRBJ2-7, with a weak D call TRBD2 (5 bases). There are 12 residues in the CDR3. V was shortened by 8 bases and J by 9 bases, with 17 bases between the two germline ends. Germline CDR1 reads MDHEN; CDR2 reads SYDVKM. DNA of the CDR3: TGTGCCAGCCTTAGGACTGGTAAAGGGCAGTACTTC. Translating it yields CASLRTGKGQYF.

This sequence joins TRBV5-1 and TRBJ2-3; 7 nucleotides match TRBD1. Losses at the gene ends were 3 bases for V and 7 bases for J; bases not matched to a gene: 5. The CDR3 length is 13 residues. Germline CDR1 and CDR2: SGHRS and YFSETQ. The CDR3 spells CASSSTGANTQYF. The CDR3 DNA reads as TGCGCCAGCAGCTCTACAGGGGCCAATACGCAGTATTTT.

This clone appeared a single time. The chain carries TRBV27 and TRBJ2-4; TRBD1 aligns across 7 bases. The ends lost 1 base at V and 5 bases at J; junction bases unmatched: 2. This CDR3 region has 14 residues. Germline CDR1 is MNHEY and CDR2 is SMNVEV (reference sequence). CDR3 coding DNA: TGTGCCAGCAGTTTATTCGGACAGGAAAACATTCAGTACTTC. This translates into CASSLFGQENIQYF.